Listed below are T cell receptor beta chains from one sample, sequenced in a study of T cell repertoires in ileal Crohn's disease. Sequencing was performed with immunoSEQ multiplex PCR; in TCRdb, only in-frame clones are kept and a portion is missing. The table lists 15,000 to 20,000 clones, approximately 77% of them singletons. Sequenced: ileal tissue. All receptors come from an adult with Crohn's disease. CDR3s include the opening cysteine and the closing phenylalanine or tryptophan. Where a row states a size, it is once, few, many or the class of an expanded clone; other rows omit it.

>TRBV10-3|NA|TRBJ1-2
CAISAGKNGYTF
>TRBV5-6|few|TRBJ2-2
CASSRGTSVLYGELFF
>TRBV19|NA|TRBJ1-5
CASSIVLRVIGNQPQHF
>TRBV6-5|once|TRBJ1-4
CASRPTGDNEKLFF
>TRBV15|NA|TRBJ1-1
CATSRGEGNTEAFF
>TRBV6-5|once|TRBJ1-2
CASSQGQGDGYTF
>TRBV20-1|few|TRBJ1-2
CSARDGYGYTF
>TRBV6-1|few|TRBJ2-7
CASSEGLAGGFYEQYF
>TRBV9|NA|TRBJ1-2
CASSAEGTWYGYTF
>TRBV7-9|few|TRBJ2-5
CASSYALTQETQYF
>TRBV2|NA|TRBJ2-3
CASRELAGGGTDTQYF
>TRBV5-1|NA|TRBJ2-2
CASSFFLDTGELFF
>TRBV19|few|TRBJ2-3
CASSIDSNTDTQYF
>TRBV5-1|NA|TRBJ1-2
CASSLAWPTRGYTF
>TRBV29-1|NA|TRBJ2-2
CSVEGQGRTGELFF
>TRBV2|NA|TRBJ2-7
CASSEALAGIYEQYF
>TRBV5-1|NA|TRBJ1-5
CASSLAGSQNQPQHF
>TRBV18|NA|TRBJ2-7
CASSPIPGYEQYF
>TRBV4-3|NA|TRBJ1-3
CASSQERQGAGNTIYF
>TRBV5-4|NA|TRBJ2-3
CASSQQITGTDTQYF
>TRBV5-1|NA|TRBJ2-2
CASSSGEGAGELFF
>TRBV9|NA|TRBJ2-7
CASSQGGGNRLTYEQYF
>TRBV30|NA|TRBJ2-7
CAWSLGQGYYEQYF
>TRBV9|NA|TRBJ1-2
CASSAGSYGYTF
>TRBV30|NA|TRBJ1-5
CAWSLRGASNQPQHF
>TRBV2|NA|TRBJ2-5
CASRGAGLAQETQYF
>TRBV18|NA|TRBJ2-1
CASSPRLAGDREQFF
>TRBV7-9|NA|TRBJ2-3
CASSFLRGVTDTQYF
>TRBV12-2|NA|TRBJ2-3
CASRLETPGLAGDTQYF
>TRBV5-1|NA|TRBJ2-1
CASTTGTSGNNEQFF
>TRBV9|once|NA
CASSVGLAGFYEQYF